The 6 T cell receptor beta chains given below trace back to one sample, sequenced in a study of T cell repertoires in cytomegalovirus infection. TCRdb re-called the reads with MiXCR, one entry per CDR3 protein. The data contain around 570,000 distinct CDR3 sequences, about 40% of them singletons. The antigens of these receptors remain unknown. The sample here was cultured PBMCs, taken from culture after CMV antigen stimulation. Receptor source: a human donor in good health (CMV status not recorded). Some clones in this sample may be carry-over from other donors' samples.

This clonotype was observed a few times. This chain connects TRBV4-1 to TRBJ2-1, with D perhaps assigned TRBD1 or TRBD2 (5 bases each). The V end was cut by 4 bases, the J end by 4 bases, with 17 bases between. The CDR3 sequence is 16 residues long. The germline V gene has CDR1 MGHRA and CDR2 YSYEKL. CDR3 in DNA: TGCGCCAGCAGCCTCTCACCGGGACGGCGATACAATGAGCAGTTCTTC. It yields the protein CASSLSPGRRYNEQFF.

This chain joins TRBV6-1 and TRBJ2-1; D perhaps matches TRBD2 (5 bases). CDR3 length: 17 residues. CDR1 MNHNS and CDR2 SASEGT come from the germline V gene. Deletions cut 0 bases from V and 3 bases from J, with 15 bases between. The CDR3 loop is CASSEAPPGWNYNEQFF. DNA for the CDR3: TGTGCCAGCAGTGAAGCCCCACCGGGGTGGAACTACAATGAGCAGTTCTTC.

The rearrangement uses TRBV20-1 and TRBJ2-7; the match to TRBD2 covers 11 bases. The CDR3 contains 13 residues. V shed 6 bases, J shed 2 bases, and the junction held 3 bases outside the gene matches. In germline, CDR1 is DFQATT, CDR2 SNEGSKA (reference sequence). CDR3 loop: CSARLAGTYEQYF. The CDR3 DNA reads TGCAGTGCCCGACTAGCGGGGACCTACGAGCAGTACTTC.

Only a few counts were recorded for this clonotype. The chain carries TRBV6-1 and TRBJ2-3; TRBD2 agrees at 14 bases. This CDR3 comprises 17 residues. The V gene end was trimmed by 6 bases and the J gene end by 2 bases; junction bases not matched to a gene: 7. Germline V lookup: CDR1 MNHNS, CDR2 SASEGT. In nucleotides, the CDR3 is TGTGCCAGCAGCCCCGGGACTAGCGGGGGAATCACAGATACGCAGTATTTT. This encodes CASSPGTSGGITDTQYF.

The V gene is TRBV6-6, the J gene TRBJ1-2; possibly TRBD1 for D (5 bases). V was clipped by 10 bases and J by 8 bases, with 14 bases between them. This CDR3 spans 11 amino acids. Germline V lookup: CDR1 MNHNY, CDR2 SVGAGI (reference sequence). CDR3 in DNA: TGTGCCACCCCGGGGGATACGGGCTACACCTTC. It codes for CATPGDTGYTF.

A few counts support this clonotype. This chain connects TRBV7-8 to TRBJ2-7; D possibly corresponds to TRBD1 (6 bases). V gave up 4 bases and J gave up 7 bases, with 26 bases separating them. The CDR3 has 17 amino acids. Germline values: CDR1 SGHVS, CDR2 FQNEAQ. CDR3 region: CASSSTRLGQFLLEQYF. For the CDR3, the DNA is TGTGCCAGCAGCTCAACCCGTCTTGGACAGTTCCTACTGGAGCAGTACTTC.